Listed below are T cell receptor beta chains from one sample, sequenced in a study of T cell responses to AZD1222 COVID-19 vaccine. The assay was immunoSEQ multiplex PCR, and TCRdb's table has in-frame clones only and misses some. The table shows some 150,000 clones, with approximately 85% occurring only once. Sequenced here: peripheral blood, sampled 28 days after the second dose of the MenACWY control vaccine. These receptors were obtained from an adult who received the MenACWY meningococcal vaccine as a control. Each CDR3 is given with its conserved first and last residue. A D gene is named only where the DNA matches it firmly. Expanded clones get a size class; other rows say once, few or many, or leave the size out.

cdr3_length: 16
j_call: TRBJ2-2
v_call: TRBV6-2/TRBV6-3
clone_size: NA
d_call: TRBD2
cdr3_nt: TGTGCCAGCAGTTATCGGCTAGCGGGGAACACCGGGGAGCTGTTTTTT
cdr3_aa: CASSYRLAGNTGELFF

cdr3_length: 17
j_call: TRBJ2-3
v_call: TRBV18
clone_size: NA
d_call: TRBD2
cdr3_nt: TGTGCCAGCTCACCACCGGGTTCTAGCGGGAGCGCAGATACGCAGTATTTT
cdr3_aa: CASSPPGSSGSADTQYF

cdr3_length: 14
j_call: TRBJ2-5
v_call: TRBV19
clone_size: NA
d_call: TRBD2
cdr3_nt: TGTGCCAGTAGTTTACTAGCGGTGAAAGAGACCCAGTACTTC
cdr3_aa: CASSLLAVKETQYF

cdr3_length: 14
j_call: TRBJ1-1
v_call: TRBV3-1/TRBV3-2
clone_size: NA
d_call: NA
cdr3_nt: TGTGCCAGCAGCCATGTAGGAGGGAGGGCTGAAGCTTTCTTT
cdr3_aa: CASSHVGGRAEAFF

cdr3_length: 15
j_call: TRBJ1-5
v_call: TRBV6-5
clone_size: NA
d_call: NA
cdr3_nt: TGTGCCAGCAGAGTAATGAGGGGAGGAAATCAGCCCCAGCATTTT
cdr3_aa: CASRVMRGGNQPQHF

cdr3_length: 17
j_call: TRBJ2-7
v_call: TRBV7-2
clone_size: NA
d_call: NA
cdr3_nt: TGTGCCAGCAGCTTAGCGCTAGGGGGGAAGGGCTCCTACGAGCAGTACTTC
cdr3_aa: CASSLALGGKGSYEQYF

cdr3_length: 16
j_call: TRBJ2-7
v_call: TRBV4-3
clone_size: NA
d_call: NA
cdr3_nt: TGCGCCAGCAGCCCACACTCGGCAGGCGGGTCGTACGAGCAGTACTTC
cdr3_aa: CASSPHSAGGSYEQYF

cdr3_length: 13
j_call: TRBJ2-2
v_call: TRBV2
clone_size: NA
d_call: NA
cdr3_nt: TGTGCCAGCAGGGCGACTTGGACCGGGGAGCTGTTTTTT
cdr3_aa: CASRATWTGELFF

cdr3_length: 14
j_call: TRBJ1-5
v_call: TRBV6-5
clone_size: NA
d_call: NA
cdr3_nt: TGTGCCAGCAGTTATCAGCCACGGGGTCAGCCCCAGCATTTT
cdr3_aa: CASSYQPRGQPQHF

cdr3_length: 15
j_call: TRBJ1-1
v_call: TRBV18
clone_size: once
d_call: NA
cdr3_nt: TGTGCCAGCTCCATTAAGACGGGGGGCCGCACTGAAGCTTTCTTT
cdr3_aa: CASSIKTGGRTEAFF

cdr3_length: 15
j_call: TRBJ1-1
v_call: TRBV19
clone_size: once
d_call: NA
cdr3_nt: TGTGCCAGTAGTCCAGCTGGCAACTTTCCCTTTGAAGCTTTCTTT
cdr3_aa: CASSPAGNFPFEAFF

cdr3_length: 15
j_call: TRBJ1-2
v_call: TRBV28
clone_size: NA
d_call: NA
cdr3_nt: TGTGCCAGCAGTTTAGCCGGGTCCAAAGGATATGGCTACACCTTC
cdr3_aa: CASSLAGSKGYGYTF

cdr3_length: 15
j_call: TRBJ2-2
v_call: TRBV6-4
clone_size: NA
d_call: NA
cdr3_nt: TGTGCCAGCAGTGACAGGGGCAGAAACACCGGGGAGCTGTTTTTT
cdr3_aa: CASSDRGRNTGELFF

cdr3_length: 15
j_call: TRBJ2-1
v_call: TRBV15
clone_size: NA
d_call: NA
cdr3_nt: TGTGCCACCAGCAGAGATCGATTGTATGGGAATGAGCAGTTCTTC
cdr3_aa: CATSRDRLYGNEQFF

cdr3_length: 19
j_call: TRBJ2-6
v_call: TRBV7-3
clone_size: NA
d_call: TRBD1
cdr3_nt: TGTGCCAGCAGCCCTGGGGGGGACAGGGTCCTCTCTGGGGCCAACGTCCTGACTTTC
cdr3_aa: CASSPGGDRVLSGANVLTF

cdr3_length: 15
j_call: TRBJ1-3
v_call: TRBV10-3
clone_size: once
d_call: NA
cdr3_nt: TGTGCCATCAGTCATACAGCGAGCTCTGGAAACACCATATATTTT
cdr3_aa: CAISHTASSGNTIYF

cdr3_length: 12
j_call: TRBJ1-1
v_call: TRBV29-1
clone_size: NA
d_call: NA
cdr3_nt: TGCAGCGCCCGACAGACCAACACTGAAGCTTTCTTT
cdr3_aa: CSARQTNTEAFF

cdr3_length: 12
j_call: TRBJ2-3
v_call: TRBV12-5
clone_size: NA
d_call: NA
cdr3_nt: TGTGCTAGTGGAACCCGACCAGATACGCAGTATTTT
cdr3_aa: CASGTRPDTQYF

cdr3_length: 17
j_call: TRBJ2-6
v_call: TRBV7-3
clone_size: NA
d_call: NA
cdr3_nt: TGTGCCAGCAGCTTAAGCAGTCTAGTCTCTGGGGCCAACGTCCTGACTTTC
cdr3_aa: CASSLSSLVSGANVLTF

cdr3_length: 14
j_call: TRBJ2-1
v_call: TRBV9
clone_size: NA
d_call: NA
cdr3_nt: TGTGCCAGCAGCCCCAGCAGCCGGGGCGATGAGCAGTTCTTC
cdr3_aa: CASSPSSRGDEQFF

cdr3_length: 14
j_call: TRBJ2-7
v_call: TRBV6-2/TRBV6-3
clone_size: once
d_call: TRBD1
cdr3_nt: TGTGCCAGCAGTCCACAGGGGGCCATCTACGAGCAGTACTTC
cdr3_aa: CASSPQGAIYEQYF

cdr3_length: 15
j_call: TRBJ1-1
v_call: TRBV10-2
clone_size: NA
d_call: TRBD1
cdr3_nt: TGCGCCAGCGCAAAGGGGGCAGGGATGGGCACTGAAGCTTTCTTT
cdr3_aa: CASAKGAGMGTEAFF

cdr3_length: 17
j_call: TRBJ1-2
v_call: TRBV5-4
clone_size: NA
d_call: NA
cdr3_nt: TGTGCCAGCAGCTTGGCGCCGACCTCGACAGACAACTATGGCTACACCTTC
cdr3_aa: CASSLAPTSTDNYGYTF

cdr3_length: 15
j_call: TRBJ1-5
v_call: TRBV7-2
clone_size: NA
d_call: NA
cdr3_nt: TGTGCCAGCAGCCCTGGGGGCTTGAGCAATCAGCCCCAGCATTTT
cdr3_aa: CASSPGGLSNQPQHF

cdr3_length: 15
j_call: TRBJ1-4
v_call: TRBV19
clone_size: NA
d_call: NA
cdr3_nt: TGTGCCAGTAGTCCCCGGGACGTAGCTAATGAAAAACTGTTTTTT
cdr3_aa: CASSPRDVANEKLFF

cdr3_length: 12
j_call: TRBJ2-3
v_call: TRBV5-1
clone_size: NA
d_call: NA
cdr3_nt: TGCGCCAGCCGCCTAGGCACAGATACGCAGTATTTT
cdr3_aa: CASRLGTDTQYF

cdr3_length: 16
j_call: TRBJ2-1
v_call: TRBV5-1
clone_size: NA
d_call: TRBD2
cdr3_nt: TGCGCCAGCAGCTTGGACAGCGGGAGGGCCGAGGATGAGCAGTTCTTC
cdr3_aa: CASSLDSGRAEDEQFF

cdr3_length: 16
j_call: TRBJ1-6
v_call: TRBV4-1
clone_size: NA
d_call: NA
cdr3_nt: TGCGCCAGCAGCCAATTTGCCATGGGGAGTAATTCACCCCTCCACTTT
cdr3_aa: CASSQFAMGSNSPLHF